The clone carrying this T cell receptor (beta chain) turned up a few times. Antigen: not known. Libraries of naive CD8 T cells were made from roughly 20,000 to 1,000,000 sorted cells. They used 10%, 30% or 50% RNA. TCRdb re-analysed the PCR reads in MiXCR, keeping a single row per CDR3 protein. The data hold about half a million distinct CDR3 sequences, with 20% to 25% observed a single time. The sample is drawn from a study of molecular identifiers for immune sequencing clone quantification. CDR3 size: 16 residues. The germline V gene has CDR1 MNHEY and CDR2 SMNVEV (reference sequence). Trimming at V came to 2 bases and at J to 7 bases, leaving 8 bases not matched to a gene. Whole-study results and caveats: One million naive cells reportedly did not prevent detection of spiked Jurkat TCR RNA from one cell.

This sequence was found in a human donor in good health. Some libraries in this study had Jurkat cell RNA spiked in. Sample: naive CD8+ T cells from blood, with Jurkat cell RNA spiked in. The subset here: FACS-sorted CD8+CD4-CCR7+CD45RA+ naive T cells. The chain links TRBV27 to TRBJ2-1, with 10 bases fitting TRBD2. The CDR3 DNA is TGTGCCAGCAGTTTAACAGCTAGCGGGAGTTGGAATGAGCAGTTCTTC. Its translation is CASSLTASGSWNEQFF.